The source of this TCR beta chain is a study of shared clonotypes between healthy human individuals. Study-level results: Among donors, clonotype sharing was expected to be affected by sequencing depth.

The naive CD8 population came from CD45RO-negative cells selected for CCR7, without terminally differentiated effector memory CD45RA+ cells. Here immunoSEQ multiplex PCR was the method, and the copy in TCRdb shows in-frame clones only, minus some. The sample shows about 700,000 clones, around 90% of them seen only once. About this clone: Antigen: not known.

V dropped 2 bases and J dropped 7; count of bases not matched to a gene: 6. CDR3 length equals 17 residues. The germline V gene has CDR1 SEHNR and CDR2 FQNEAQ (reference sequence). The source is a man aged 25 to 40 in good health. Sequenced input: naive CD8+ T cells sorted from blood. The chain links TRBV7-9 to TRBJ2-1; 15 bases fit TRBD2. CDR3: CASSLWEGLAGGNEQFF. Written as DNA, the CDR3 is TGTGCCAGCAGCTTATGGGAAGGACTAGCGGGAGGGAATGAGCAGTTCTTC.